Sequencing of this TCR beta chain was carried out in a study of CD8+ T cells in alopecia areata (dated by TCRdb to the late 2010s). Some background on the complete study: The treated patients took part in an open-label pilot trial in which moderate-to-severe alopecia areata was treated with oral tofacitinib at 5 to 10 mg twice daily. Tofacitinib was given for 6 to 18 months, followed by 6 months of follow-up off drug to assess delayed response and recurrence. The SALT score, which quantifies the percentage of affected scalp surface area, was used to measure disease severity in treated patients. The study used high-throughput TCRbeta sequencing to examine T cell clonal expansion in alopecia areata, in both the C3H/HeJ mouse model and human patients. In humans, TCRbeta sequencing was performed on scalp tissue and on sorted CD4+ and CD8+ peripheral blood T cells from healthy controls and from patients with patchy or totalis/universalis alopecia areata. Tofacitinib-treated patients had biopsies at baseline and at 4 and 24 weeks of treatment, with a later scalp biopsy in several patients. Scalp clonality was compared across normal scalp (n=4), patchy alopecia areata scalp (n=8), and alopecia totalis/universalis scalp (n=8). RNA was extracted with the PAXgene miRNA kit for fixed scalp, the miRNeasy kit for PBMCs, and the RNeasy kit for mouse skin. immunoSEQ multiplex PCR using 35 Vbeta forward primers and 13 Jbeta reverse primers was used to amplify TCRbeta CDR3 regions.

The method was the immunoSEQ multiplex PCR assay. For TCR sequencing, RNA was extracted from every sample and reverse transcribed into cDNA to serve as template. SuperScript III was used to make first-strand cDNA, primed with a 2:1 mix of oligo-dT and random hexamers. A synthetic immune receptor repertoire was used to assess amplification bias, and residual bias was removed computationally. From the authors' description of their analysis: After raw reads were preprocessed to remove errors, the CDR3 was defined following IMGT conventions as running from the conserved cysteine to phenylalanine. Clonality was computed by normalizing Shannon entropy by log2 of the number of productive unique TCRs and subtracting the result from 1. CD4 or CD8 identity of scalp clones was inferred by cross-referencing scalp TCRbeta sequences with sorted blood CD4 and CD8 repertoires. TCRdb provides this immuneACCESS table in a form limited to in-frame rearrangements. Some clones are lacking; in checked studies, under half of them reflect an unresolved V gene, and why the rest are absent is not known. D and trimming come from the DNA, and the V and J calls and clone size come from that table. This sample is represented by some 45,000 clones; around 90% of them were singletons. Approximately 17% of the sample lies in the top ten.

Worth noting for this clone: The antigen it binds to is not known. It has no much larger one-base neighbor in the sample; base qualities were not kept.

The sample's time point label, in plain terms: around 26 weeks on oral tofacitinib. This specimen's treatment or condition label, per the study, means: oral pan-JAK inhibitor, 5-10 mg twice daily. Peripheral blood and lesional scalp punch biopsies were obtained from patients with alopecia areata. PBMCs were separated by density centrifugation and stained for CD3, CD4 and CD8, after which CD4+ and CD8+ T cells were sorted on a FACSAria. Results and caveats for the whole study, not just this receptor: During tofacitinib treatment, many expanded lesional clones remained in scalp and blood, and this persistence may partly explain relapse after treatment is stopped. Compared with normal scalp, lesional scalp, particularly in alopecia totalis/universalis, had higher clonality and more expanded CD8+ clones, which suggests antigenic drive. The treated cohort was small, with a single nonresponder, so links between baseline CD8+ expansion and response need larger studies. Unlike mouse skin, where gammadelta T cells dominate, normal human skin contains resident alphabeta T cells that get sequenced too, which complicates analysis of the scalp TCR repertoire. Compared with mice, TCR sequences shared between patients were less clear, possibly partly because of HLA diversity across the patient population. Scalp clonality and the number of expanded CD8+ clones among the top 100 scalp clones were significantly decreased by tofacitinib.

The CDR3, from cysteine to phenylalanine, totals 14 residues. Of all the DNA, just the CDR3 is kept, 42 bases in frame from base 1. Per the germline V gene (reference sequence), MNHEY is the CDR1 and SMNVEV is the CDR2. Ends trimmed: V by 7 bases, J by 3 bases; bases unmatched to a gene: 7. The source material was CD8+ T cells sorted from blood, sampled at week 24, from a patient treated with tofacitinib. The chain employs TRBV27 and TRBJ2-3; TRBD2 lines up with 7 middle nucleotides. This TCR derives from a human donor with alopecia areata. The CDR3 protein: CASISLLATDTQYF. The nucleotide sequence reads TGTGCCAGCATCTCTCTACTAGCGACAGATACGCAGTATTTT.